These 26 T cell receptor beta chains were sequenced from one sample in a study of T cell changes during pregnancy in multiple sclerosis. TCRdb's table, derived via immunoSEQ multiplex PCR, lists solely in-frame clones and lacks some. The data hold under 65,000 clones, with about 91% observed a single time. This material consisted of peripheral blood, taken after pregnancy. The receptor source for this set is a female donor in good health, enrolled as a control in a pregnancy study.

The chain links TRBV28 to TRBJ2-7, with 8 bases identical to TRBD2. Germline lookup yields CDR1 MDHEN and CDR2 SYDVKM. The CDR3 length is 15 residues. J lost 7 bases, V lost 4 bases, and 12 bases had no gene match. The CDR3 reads CASSSPPSGWHEQYF. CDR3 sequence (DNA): TGTGCCAGCAGTTCCCCCCCTAGCGGGTGGCATGAGCAGTACTTC. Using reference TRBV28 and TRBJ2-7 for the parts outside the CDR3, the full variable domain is DVKVTQSSRYLVKRTGEKVFLECVQDMDHENMFWYRQDPGLGLRLIYFSYDVKMKEKGDIPEGYSVSREKKERFSLILESASTNQTSMYLCASSSPPSGWHEQYFGPGTRLTVT.

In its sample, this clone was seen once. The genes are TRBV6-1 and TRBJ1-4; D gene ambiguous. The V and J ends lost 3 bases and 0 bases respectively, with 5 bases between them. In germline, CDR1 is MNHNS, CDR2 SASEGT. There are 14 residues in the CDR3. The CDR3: CASSDGTTNEKLFF. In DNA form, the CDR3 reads TGTGCCAGCAGTGACGGGACAACTAATGAAAAACTGTTTTTT.

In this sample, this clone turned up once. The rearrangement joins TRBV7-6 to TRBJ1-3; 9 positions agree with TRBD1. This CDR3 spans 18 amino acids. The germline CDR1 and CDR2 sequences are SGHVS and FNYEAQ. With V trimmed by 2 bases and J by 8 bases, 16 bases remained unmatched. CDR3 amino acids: CASSLRSRTGASVDTIYF. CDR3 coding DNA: TGTGCCAGCAGCTTAAGAAGTCGGACAGGGGCGTCGGTAGACACCATATATTTT.

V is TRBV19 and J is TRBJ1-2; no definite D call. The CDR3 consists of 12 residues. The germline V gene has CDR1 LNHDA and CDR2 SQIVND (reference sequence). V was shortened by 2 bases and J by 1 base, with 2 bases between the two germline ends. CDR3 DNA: TGTGCCAGTAGTATACGTAACTATGGCTACACCTTC. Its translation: CASSIRNYGYTF.

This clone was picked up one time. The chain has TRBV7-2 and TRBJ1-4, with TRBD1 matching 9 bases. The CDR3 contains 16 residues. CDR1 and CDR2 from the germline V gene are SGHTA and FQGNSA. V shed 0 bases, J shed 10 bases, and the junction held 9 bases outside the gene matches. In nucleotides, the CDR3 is TGTGCCAGCAGCTTAGCTCCCCCGACAGGGGGGAGAAAACTGTTTTTT. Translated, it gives CASSLAPPTGGRKLFF.

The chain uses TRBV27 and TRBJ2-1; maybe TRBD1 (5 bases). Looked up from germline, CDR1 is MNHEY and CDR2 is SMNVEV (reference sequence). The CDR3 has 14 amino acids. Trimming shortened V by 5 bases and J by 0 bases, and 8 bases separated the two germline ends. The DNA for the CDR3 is TGTGCCAGCAGTCCAAGGGGCTCCTACAATGAGCAGTTCTTC. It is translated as CASSPRGSYNEQFF.

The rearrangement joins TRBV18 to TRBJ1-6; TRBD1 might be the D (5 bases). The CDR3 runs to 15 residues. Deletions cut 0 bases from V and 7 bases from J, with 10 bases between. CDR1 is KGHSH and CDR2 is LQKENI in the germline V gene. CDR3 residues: CASSPPGTGNSPLHF. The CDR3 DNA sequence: TGTGCCAGCTCACCACCGGGAACAGGCAATTCACCCCTCCACTTT.

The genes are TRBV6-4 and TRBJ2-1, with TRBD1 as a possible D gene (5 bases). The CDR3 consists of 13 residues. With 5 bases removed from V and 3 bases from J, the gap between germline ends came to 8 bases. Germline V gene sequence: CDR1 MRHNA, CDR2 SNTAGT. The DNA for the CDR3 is TGTGCCAGCAGTCCCGACAGCTACAATGAGCAGTTCTTC. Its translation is CASSPDSYNEQFF.

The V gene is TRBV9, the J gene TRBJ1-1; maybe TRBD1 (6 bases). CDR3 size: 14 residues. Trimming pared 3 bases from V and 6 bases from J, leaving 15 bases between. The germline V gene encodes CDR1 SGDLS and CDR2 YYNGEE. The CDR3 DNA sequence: TGTGCCAGCAGCGCACCCCGAGGGGGGGCTGAAGCTTTCTTT. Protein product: CASSAPRGGAEAFF. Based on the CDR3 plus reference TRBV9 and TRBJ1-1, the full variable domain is DSGVTQTPKHLITATGQRVTLRCSPRSGDLSVYWYQQSLDQGLQFLIQYYNGEERAKGNILERFSAQQFPDLHSELNLSSLELGDSALYFCASSAPRGGAEAFFGQGTRLTVV.

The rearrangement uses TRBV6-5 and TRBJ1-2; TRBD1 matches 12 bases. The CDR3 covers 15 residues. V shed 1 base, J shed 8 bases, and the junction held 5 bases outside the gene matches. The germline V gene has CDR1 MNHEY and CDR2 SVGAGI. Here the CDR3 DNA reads TGTGCCAGCAGTTACTACGGGACAGGGGGCGCCGGCTACACCTTC. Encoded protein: CASSYYGTGGAGYTF.

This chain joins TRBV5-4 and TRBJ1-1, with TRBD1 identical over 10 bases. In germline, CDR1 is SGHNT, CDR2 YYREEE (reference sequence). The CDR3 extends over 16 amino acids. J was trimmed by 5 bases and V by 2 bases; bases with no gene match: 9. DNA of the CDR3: TGTGCCAGCAGCTTCAATCCGGGACAGGGGAATACTGAAGCTTTCTTT. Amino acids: CASSFNPGQGNTEAFF.

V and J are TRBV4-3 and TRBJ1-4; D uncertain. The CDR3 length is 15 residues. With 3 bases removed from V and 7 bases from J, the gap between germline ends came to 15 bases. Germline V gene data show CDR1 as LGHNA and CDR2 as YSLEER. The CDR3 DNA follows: TGCGCCAGCAGCCAGGAACAGTCCCGGCGTGAAAAACTGTTTTTT. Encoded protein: CASSQEQSRREKLFF.

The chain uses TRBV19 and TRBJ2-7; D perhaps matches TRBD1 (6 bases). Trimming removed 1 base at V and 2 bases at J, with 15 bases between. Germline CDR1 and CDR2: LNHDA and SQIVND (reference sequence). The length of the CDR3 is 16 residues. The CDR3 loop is CASSIGIQGITYEQYF. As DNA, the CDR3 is TGTGCCAGTAGTATAGGGATTCAGGGGATCACCTACGAGCAGTACTTC.

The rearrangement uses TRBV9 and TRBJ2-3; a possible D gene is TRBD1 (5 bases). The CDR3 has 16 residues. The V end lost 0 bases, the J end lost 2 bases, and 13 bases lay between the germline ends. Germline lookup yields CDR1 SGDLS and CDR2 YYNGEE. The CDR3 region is CASSVGWGGLTDTQYF. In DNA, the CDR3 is TGTGCCAGCAGCGTAGGGTGGGGCGGCCTCACAGATACGCAGTATTTT.

CDR3 nucleotide sequence: TGTGCCAGCAGCGTAGGAACAGTGGGCGCTGAAGCTTTCTTT. This gives the protein CASSVGTVGAEAFF. The chain carries TRBV9 and TRBJ1-1; D is undetermined. CDR1 and CDR2 (germline): SGDLS, YYNGEE. This CDR3 contains 14 residues. Between the trimmed V and J ends, which lost 0 bases and 6 bases, there was a span of 12 bases.

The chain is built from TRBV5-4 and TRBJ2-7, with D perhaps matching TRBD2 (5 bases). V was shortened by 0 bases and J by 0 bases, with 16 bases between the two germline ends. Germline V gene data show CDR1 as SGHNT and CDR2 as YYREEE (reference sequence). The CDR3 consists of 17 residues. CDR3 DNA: TGTGCCAGCAGCTTGGGCCCCGGGATCGGGGACTCCTACGAGCAGTACTTC. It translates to CASSLGPGIGDSYEQYF.

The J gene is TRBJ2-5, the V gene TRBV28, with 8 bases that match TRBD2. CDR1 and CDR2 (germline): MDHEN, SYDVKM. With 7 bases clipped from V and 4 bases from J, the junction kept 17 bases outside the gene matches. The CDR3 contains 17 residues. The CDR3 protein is CASNQRLGGGRGETQYF. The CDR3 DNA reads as TGTGCCAGCAACCAAAGGTTGGGCGGGGGGCGTGGAGAGACCCAGTACTTC.

DNA for the CDR3: TGCGCCAGCAGCCTTGGGGGCCGACAGGGGGCGGCTAACTATGGCTACACCTTC. This translates into CASSLGGRQGAANYGYTF. The rearrangement links TRBV5-1 to TRBJ1-2; the match to TRBD1 covers 10 bases. CDR1 SGHRS and CDR2 YFSETQ come from the germline V gene. The CDR3 loop spans 18 amino acids. V shed 4 bases and J 0 bases; nucleotides not matched to a gene: 12.

The CDR3 nucleotides read TGTGCCATCAGTGAACGTCGGCAGGGTGATTGGAATGGCTACACCTTC. Residues: CAISERRQGDWNGYTF. This chain uses TRBV10-3 with TRBJ1-2, with D possibly matching TRBD1 (5 bases). CDR1 and CDR2 from the germline V gene are ENHRY and SYGVKD. The length of the CDR3 is 16 residues. V was pared by 3 bases and J by 6 bases, with 20 bases between.

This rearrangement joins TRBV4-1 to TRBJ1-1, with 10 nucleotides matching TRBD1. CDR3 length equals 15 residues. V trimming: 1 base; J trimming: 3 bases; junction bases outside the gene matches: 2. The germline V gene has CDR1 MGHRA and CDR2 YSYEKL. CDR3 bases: TGCGCCAGCAGCCAAGGACAGGGGGCTTACACTGAAGCTTTCTTT. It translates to CASSQGQGAYTEAFF.

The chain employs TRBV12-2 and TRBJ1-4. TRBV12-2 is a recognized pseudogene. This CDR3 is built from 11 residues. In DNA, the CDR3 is TGTGCAAGTCGCCCCTCTGTGAGGCTGTTTTTT. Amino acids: CASRPSVRLFF.

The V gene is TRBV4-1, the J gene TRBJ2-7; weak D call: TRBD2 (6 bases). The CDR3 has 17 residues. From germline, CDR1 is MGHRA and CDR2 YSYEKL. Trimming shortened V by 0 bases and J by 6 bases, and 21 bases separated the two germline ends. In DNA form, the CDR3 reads TGCGCCAGCAGCCAAGAAGCCCCGCCAGGGAGGTTAGGCGAGCAGTACTTC. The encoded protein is CASSQEAPPGRLGEQYF.

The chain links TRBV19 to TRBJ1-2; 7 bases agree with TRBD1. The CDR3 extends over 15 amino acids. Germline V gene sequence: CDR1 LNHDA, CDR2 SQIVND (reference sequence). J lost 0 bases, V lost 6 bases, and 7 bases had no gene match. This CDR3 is CASRQPGQANYGYTF. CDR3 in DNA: TGTGCCAGTAGGCAACCCGGACAGGCTAACTATGGCTACACCTTC.

CDR3 protein: CASSQDLQAHGYTF. As DNA, the CDR3 is TGCGCCAGCAGCCAAGATCTACAGGCCCATGGCTACACCTTC. V and J are TRBV4-3 and TRBJ1-2, with D maybe TRBD1 (5 bases). Germline lookup yields CDR1 LGHNA and CDR2 YSLEER. The CDR3 has 14 residues. Deletions cut 0 bases from V and 6 bases from J, with 11 bases between.

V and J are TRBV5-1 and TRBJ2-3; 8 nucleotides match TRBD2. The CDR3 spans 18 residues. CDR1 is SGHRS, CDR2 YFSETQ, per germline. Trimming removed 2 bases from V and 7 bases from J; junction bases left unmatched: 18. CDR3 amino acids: CASSLGHLTSGPRNTQYF. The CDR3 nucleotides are TGCGCCAGCAGCTTAGGTCACCTCACTAGCGGCCCGAGGAATACGCAGTATTTT.

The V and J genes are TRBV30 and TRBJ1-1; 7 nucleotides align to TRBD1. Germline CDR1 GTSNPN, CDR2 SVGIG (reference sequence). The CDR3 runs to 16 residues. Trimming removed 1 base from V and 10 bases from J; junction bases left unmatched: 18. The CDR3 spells CAWSGHPGGQGRVAFF. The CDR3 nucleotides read TGTGCCTGGAGTGGCCACCCAGGGGGGCAGGGAAGGGTAGCTTTCTTT.